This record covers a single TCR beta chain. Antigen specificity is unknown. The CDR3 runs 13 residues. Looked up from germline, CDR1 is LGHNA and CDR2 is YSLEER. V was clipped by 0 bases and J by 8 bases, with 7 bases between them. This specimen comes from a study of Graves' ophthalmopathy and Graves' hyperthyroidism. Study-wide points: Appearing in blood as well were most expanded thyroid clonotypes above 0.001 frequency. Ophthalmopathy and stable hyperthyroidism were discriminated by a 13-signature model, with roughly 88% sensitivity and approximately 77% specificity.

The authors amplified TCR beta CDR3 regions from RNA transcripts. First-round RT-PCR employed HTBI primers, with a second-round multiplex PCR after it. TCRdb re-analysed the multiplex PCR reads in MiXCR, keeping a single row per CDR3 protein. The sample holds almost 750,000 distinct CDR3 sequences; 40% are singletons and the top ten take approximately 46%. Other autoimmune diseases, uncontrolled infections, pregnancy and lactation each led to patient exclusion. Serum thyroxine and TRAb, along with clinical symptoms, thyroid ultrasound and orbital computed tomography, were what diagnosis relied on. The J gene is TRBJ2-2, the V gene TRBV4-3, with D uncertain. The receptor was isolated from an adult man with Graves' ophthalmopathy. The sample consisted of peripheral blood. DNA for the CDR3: TGCGCCAGCAGCCAAGATTTCGCGGGGGAGCTGTTTTTT. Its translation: CASSQDFAGELFF.